The 11 T cell receptor beta chains listed next were all sequenced from one sample in a study of radiotherapy plus CTLA-4 blockade in lung cancer. The assay was immunoSEQ multiplex PCR, and TCRdb's table has in-frame clones only and misses some. The data hold around 80,000 clones, with 78% observed a single time. Source: peripheral blood, taken from a patient treated with radiotherapy plus ipilimumab. These receptors all stem from a human donor with non-small cell lung cancer whose response to radiotherapy plus ipilimumab could not be evaluated. Some clones in this sample may be carry-over from other donors' samples.

The V gene is TRBV18, the J gene TRBJ2-3; D might be TRBD2 (6 bases). This CDR3 is built from 15 residues. In germline, CDR1 is KGHSH, CDR2 LQKENI. V was trimmed by 3 bases and J by 3 bases, leaving 13 bases between them. CDR3 region: CASSPFGGRTDTQYF. As DNA, the CDR3 is TGTGCCAGCTCACCCTTCGGAGGGCGTACAGATACGCAGTATTTT.

J is TRBJ1-2 and V is TRBV6-6; tentatively, D is TRBD1 (5 bases). Trimming stripped 6 bases from V and 8 bases from J, with 16 bases between. Germline CDR1 MNHNY, CDR2 SVGAGI (reference sequence). This CDR3 comprises 13 residues. The CDR3 DNA follows: TGTGCCAGCAGCCAAGGAGGGGTCGGAGGCTACACCTTC. It codes for CASSQGGVGGYTF.

The chain joins TRBV13 to TRBJ1-3; D is perhaps TRBD1 (6 bases). Per the germline V gene, CDR1 is PRHDT and CDR2 is FYEKMQ (reference sequence). This CDR3 spans 16 amino acids. The germline V and J ends were trimmed by 2 bases and 0 bases, with 11 bases remaining between them. The DNA of the CDR3 is TGTGCCAGCAGCTTAAGGTACAGGGACTCTGGAAACACCATATATTTT. Its protein is CASSLRYRDSGNTIYF.

The gene calls are TRBV9 and TRBJ2-5; 10 bases fit TRBD2. The CDR3 contains 15 residues. CDR1 is SGDLS and CDR2 is YYNGEE in the germline V gene. The trim removed 4 bases at V and 2 bases at J, leaving 5 bases unmatched. This chain's CDR3 is CASSLSGGAQETQYF. Written as DNA, the CDR3 is TGTGCCAGCAGCCTAAGCGGGGGGGCACAAGAGACCCAGTACTTC.

The chain joins TRBV5-1 to TRBJ2-2; 10 bases agree with TRBD2. The length of the CDR3 is 17 residues. Germline loops: CDR1 SGHRS, CDR2 YFSETQ. Trimming removed 3 bases from V and 6 bases from J; junction bases left unmatched: 11. CDR3 sequence reads: CASSWLPSGGAPGELFF. The DNA for the CDR3 is TGCGCCAGCAGCTGGCTGCCTAGCGGGGGAGCACCCGGGGAGCTGTTTTTT.

The chain joins TRBV27 to TRBJ1-4; D remains unclear. V lost 8 bases and J lost 5, with 12 bases in between. Germline V gene lookup returns CDR1 MNHEY and CDR2 SMNVEV (reference sequence). The CDR3 has 13 amino acids. The DNA for the CDR3 is TGTGCCAGCCGCCGAGGCCTAAATGAAAAACTGTTTTTT. Translation: CASRRGLNEKLFF.

V is TRBV7-2 and J is TRBJ1-2, with 7 nucleotides matching TRBD1. The germline V gene encodes CDR1 SGHTA and CDR2 FQGNSA. The CDR3 runs to 16 residues. Trimming cost V 3 bases and J 0 bases; bases outside gene matches: 7. CDR3 sequence (DNA): TGTGCCAGCAGCTTTTGGGGGACAGTCGCTAACTATGGCTACACCTTC. Its protein is CASSFWGTVANYGYTF.

This chain links TRBV28 with TRBJ1-2; no definite D call. The CDR3 spans 10 residues. Trimming cost V 2 bases and J 11 bases, with 6 bases left between them. The V gene's germline CDR1 is MDHEN and CDR2 SYDVKM. The CDR3 sequence is CASSLGRYTF. Here the CDR3 DNA reads TGTGCCAGCAGTTTAGGCAGGTACACCTTC.

The rearrangement links TRBV2 to TRBJ2-7; 8 bases agree with TRBD1. CDR3 length: 15 residues. V lost 4 bases, J lost 3 bases, and 8 bases stayed unmatched. Germline V gives CDR1 SNHLY, CDR2 FYNNEI. CDR3 region: CASSVGQGAVYEQYF. CDR3 sequence (DNA): TGTGCCAGCAGTGTGGGGCAGGGGGCAGTCTACGAGCAGTACTTC.

This clone was seen a handful of times. The rearrangement joins TRBV19 to TRBJ1-1; maybe TRBD1 (6 bases). Germline V gene data show CDR1 as LNHDA and CDR2 as SQIVND (reference sequence). The CDR3 is 13 amino acids. Deletions cut 6 bases from V and 3 bases from J, with 11 bases between. CDR3 in DNA: TGTGCCAGTAGAACACAGGGAGACACTGAAGCTTTCTTT. Residues: CASRTQGDTEAFF.

The chain has TRBV18 and TRBJ2-3; D is perhaps TRBD2 (6 bases). The CDR3 runs to 16 residues. Germline values: CDR1 KGHSH, CDR2 LQKENI. The ends were cut back, 2 bases at V and 0 bases at J, with 12 bases in the middle. DNA for the CDR3: TGTGCCAGCTCACCAAGCGCGGGGAGAAGCACAGATACGCAGTATTTT. Amino acids: CASSPSAGRSTDTQYF.